Presented here are 15 T cell receptor beta chains from one specimen sequenced in a study of T cell repertoires in cytomegalovirus infection. For these TCRs, the target antigens are not known. TCRdb reprocessed the reads with MiXCR, giving one entry per CDR3 protein. The sample consists of hundreds of thousands of distinct CDR3 sequences, 33% of them appearing once. The sequenced sample was cultured PBMCs, obtained from culture after CMV antigen stimulation. All receptors come from a human donor in good health (CMV status not recorded). Some clones in this sample may be carry-over from other donors' samples.

This sequence joins TRBV4-3 and TRBJ2-5; D gene uncertain. This CDR3 has 16 amino acids. The V end was cut by 0 bases, the J end by 5 bases, with 16 bases between. CDR1 and CDR2 from the germline V gene are LGHNA and YSLEER. The CDR3: CASSQEPRLISETQYF. CDR3 bases: TGCGCCAGCAGCCAAGAACCCAGGCTTATCTCCGAGACCCAGTACTTC.

This clonotype was observed many times. The gene calls are TRBV7-2 and TRBJ1-3; D gene uncertain. Germline CDR1 SGHTA, CDR2 FQGNSA. With 0 bases removed from V and 8 bases from J, the gap between germline ends came to 8 bases. The CDR3 spans 13 residues. The CDR3 reads CASSLAPGDTIYF. CDR3 nucleotide sequence: TGTGCCAGCAGCTTAGCTCCTGGCGACACCATATATTTT.

This sequence joins TRBV5-4 and TRBJ1-4; 9 positions match TRBD1. The V segment lost 3 bases and the J segment 8 bases; nucleotides outside the gene matches: 5. The V gene's germline CDR1 is SGHNT and CDR2 YYREEE (reference sequence). The CDR3 contains 14 residues. As DNA, the CDR3 is TGTGCCAGCAGCTCCGGGACAGGGTGGGAAAAACTGTTTTTT. Translating it yields CASSSGTGWEKLFF.

The chain joins TRBV20-1 to TRBJ1-2; D ambiguous. V was cut by 2 bases and J by 2 bases, with 9 bases left in between. In germline, CDR1 is DFQATT, CDR2 SNEGSKA (reference sequence). This CDR3 has 13 residues. CDR3 coding DNA: TGCAGTGCTAGAAACATCCAAAACTATGGCTACACCTTC. Amino acids: CSARNIQNYGYTF.

This clonotype appeared a few times. This chain connects TRBV5-1 to TRBJ2-7; D not certain. The CDR3 sequence is 14 residues long. Trimming stripped 4 bases from V and 0 bases from J, with 11 bases between. Germline V gene sequence: CDR1 SGHRS, CDR2 YFSETQ. The CDR3 nucleotides read TGCGCCAGCAGCCCCGTTATAAACTCCTACGAGCAGTACTTC. As protein: CASSPVINSYEQYF.

This clonotype was counted many times. The chain combines TRBV7-2 with TRBJ1-5; 8 bases map to TRBD1. Germline V gene lookup returns CDR1 SGHTA and CDR2 FQGNSA. The CDR3 runs 16 residues. Trimming cost V 4 bases and J 6 bases; bases outside gene matches: 11. This CDR3 reads CASSWRSRDRTQPQHF. Written as DNA, the CDR3 is TGTGCCAGCAGCTGGAGGTCCCGGGACAGGACTCAGCCCCAGCATTTT.

V and J are TRBV20-1 and TRBJ2-7; D is unclear. Germline CDR1 reads DFQATT; CDR2 reads SNEGSKA (reference sequence). This CDR3 spans 10 amino acids. The V gene lost 6 bases and the J gene lost 4 bases, with 7 bases spanning the gap. The DNA of the CDR3 is TGCAGTGCGGATAAGTACGAGCAGTACTTC. Its translation is CSADKYEQYF.

This clonotype was recorded only once. The chain recombines TRBV6-2 or TRBV6-3 with TRBJ2-1; 9 bases match TRBD1. V dropped 6 bases and J dropped 7; count of bases not matched to a gene: 4. The CDR3 is 13 residues long. CDR1 is MNHEY and CDR2 is SVGEGT in the germline V gene. The CDR3 DNA reads as TGTGCCAGCAGGAGACAGGGGGAAAATGAGCAGTTCTTC. Protein: CASRRQGENEQFF.

V and J are TRBV6-6 and TRBJ1-4, with a weak D call TRBD1 (5 bases). V was pared by 4 bases and J by 0 bases, with 12 bases between. Germline CDR1 reads MNHNY; CDR2 reads SVGAGI (reference sequence). The CDR3 length is 16 residues. The CDR3 nucleotides are TGTGCCAGCAGTTCAGGGAGGAGGTCAACTAATGAAAAACTGTTTTTT. Translating gives CASSSGRRSTNEKLFF.

This clonotype was observed a few times. The chain is built from TRBV7-2 and TRBJ1-2; no clear D. Trimming pared 4 bases from V and 7 bases from J, leaving 13 bases between. Germline loops: CDR1 SGHTA, CDR2 FQGNSA. This CDR3 has 13 residues. The CDR3 DNA is TGTGCCAGCAGCTCCAGAGACCTCGGTGGCTACACCTTC. Its protein is CASSSRDLGGYTF.

This clonotype was counted between two and nine times. The CDR3 DNA follows: TGCAGTGCTTGTCTTTCCGCGGTGGGTGAGCAGTTCTTC. Encoded protein: CSACLSAVGEQFF. This chain links TRBV20-1 with TRBJ2-1; D gene unclear. Trimming removed 5 bases at V and 9 bases at J, with 17 bases between. There are 13 residues in the CDR3. CDR1 is DFQATT, CDR2 SNEGSKA, per germline (reference sequence).

This clonotype was counted only a few times. V gene TRBV7-9 combines with J gene TRBJ2-1, with D possibly matching TRBD1 (6 bases). The germline V gene has CDR1 SEHNR and CDR2 FQNEAQ (reference sequence). The CDR3 extends over 15 amino acids. The V gene lost 5 bases and the J gene lost 9 bases, with 20 bases spanning the gap. The CDR3 nucleotides read TGTGCCAGCAGCCTCCAACAGGGTAGGGTGACTGAGCAGTTCTTC. It yields the protein CASSLQQGRVTEQFF.

This sequence joins TRBV4-3 and TRBJ2-7, with 13 bases lining up with TRBD2. Germline CDR1 reads LGHNA; CDR2 reads YSLEER. The CDR3 contains 18 residues. Trimming at V came to 0 bases and at J to 3 bases, leaving 8 bases not matched to a gene. This chain's CDR3 is CASSQDSGLAGDFYEQYF. For the CDR3, the DNA is TGCGCCAGCAGCCAAGATAGCGGACTAGCGGGAGACTTCTACGAGCAGTACTTC.

The rearrangement joins TRBV6-2 or TRBV6-3 to TRBJ1-1; maybe TRBD1 (6 bases). Germline-derived CDR1 and CDR2 are MNHEY and SVGEGT. The germline V and J ends were trimmed by 6 bases and 1 base, with 12 bases remaining between them. The CDR3 is 14 residues long. The chain's CDR3 is CASSRPQGNTEAFF. In DNA, the CDR3 is TGTGCCAGCAGCCGCCCACAGGGGAACACTGAAGCTTTCTTT.

The chain employs TRBV11-2 and TRBJ2-3; 7 nucleotides agree with TRBD2. Germline lookup yields CDR1 SGHAT and CDR2 FQNNGV. V lost 3 bases and J lost 1; bases outside the gene matches: 7. This CDR3 region has 16 residues. CDR3: CASSFRGRGGTDTQYF. For the CDR3, the DNA is TGTGCCAGCAGCTTCCGTGGACGGGGGGGCACAGATACGCAGTATTTT.